What follows are 9 T cell receptor beta chains derived from one specimen sequenced in a study of beta chain features in type 1 diabetes (dated by TCRdb to the late 2010s). These receptors have no known antigen. Overall study outcomes, separate from this receptor: A moderate but significant shortening of TCRB CDR3 length was observed in type 1 diabetes patients in all four CD4+ subsets.

Receptor amplification or capture employed the immunoSEQ multiplex PCR assay. The entire isolated RNA was reverse transcribed using the High Capacity cDNA Reverse Transcription Kit, and thus expressed TCRB transcripts were sequenced. The clones in this table, taken by TCRdb from immuneACCESS, are in-frame only. Not every clone is retained; where verified, under half of the shortfall comes from an unresolved V gene, and the cause of the rest is unknown. The sample table lists 640,000 or so clones, around an eighth of them with a count of one. Of the sample, 0.04% is held by the ten largest clones. The source material was naive CD4+ T cells from blood. The sample's cell subset or site label, in plain terms: true naive CD4+ T cells. These receptors were obtained from a man younger than 35 with type 1 diabetes.

This chain uses TRBV7-2 with TRBJ2-5; 7 positions match TRBD2. Germline V lookup: CDR1 SGHTA, CDR2 FQGNSA. With V trimmed by 5 bases and J by 5 bases, 11 bases remained unmatched. This CDR3 comprises 15 residues. The CDR3: CASSPRSPGGETQYF. The CDR3, as DNA: TGTGCCAGCAGCCCCAGGAGCCCCGGGGGGGAGACCCAGTACTTC.

This clone was seen more than once but under ten times. Additional DNA sequences in this sample encode the identical CDR3. The J gene is TRBJ2-1, the V gene TRBV18; D is uncertain. The germline V and J ends were trimmed by 3 bases and 4 bases, with 7 bases remaining between them. The CDR3 sequence is 13 residues long. Germline V gene data show CDR1 as KGHSH and CDR2 as LQKENI. CDR3 nucleotides: TGTGCCAGCTCACCGGGCCTTTACAATGAGCAGTTCTTC. As protein: CASSPGLYNEQFF. Drawing the rest from reference TRBV18 and TRBJ2-1, the complete variable domain is NAGVMQNPRHLVRRRGQEARLRCSPMKGHSHVYWYRQLPEEGLKFMVYLQKENIIDESGMPKERFSAEFPKEGPSILRIQQVVRGDSAAYFCASSPGLYNEQFFGPGTRLTVL.

The chain combines TRBV5-1 with TRBJ2-7; 14 bases match TRBD2. The V segment lost 3 bases and the J segment 2 bases; nucleotides outside the gene matches: 4. CDR1 and CDR2 (germline): SGHRS, YFSETQ. This CDR3 has 16 residues. The CDR3 DNA follows: TGCGCCAGCAGCTCGGGGACTAGCGGGAGCCCCTACGAGCAGTACTTC. This codes for CASSSGTSGSPYEQYF.

This rearrangement joins TRBV14 to TRBJ1-5; perhaps TRBD1 as D (5 bases). Deletions cut 4 bases from V and 6 bases from J, with 16 bases between. This CDR3 is 15 amino acids long. Per germline, CDR1 SGHDN and CDR2 FVKESK. CDR3 bases: TGTGCCAGCAGCCCAGATCAGGGACGAAGTCAGCCCCAGCATTTT. Translated: CASSPDQGRSQPQHF.

The V and J genes are TRBV5-1 and TRBJ2-1, with TRBD2 identical over 11 bases. This CDR3 has 17 residues. V shed 0 bases, J shed 11 bases, and the junction held 13 bases outside the gene matches. Germline V lookup: CDR1 SGHRS, CDR2 YFSETQ. The DNA of the CDR3 is TGCGCCAGCAGCTTGGCGCTAGCGGGAGGCCTCCGGAAGAAGCAGTTCTTC. Protein sequence: CASSLALAGGLRKKQFF.

In this sample, this clone turned up a few times. This chain joins TRBV11-2 and TRBJ2-7; D is ambiguous. The CDR3 consists of 14 residues. Germline loops: CDR1 SGHAT, CDR2 FQNNGV. The V gene lost 1 base and the J gene lost 1 base, with 8 bases spanning the gap. CDR3 sequence reads: CASSLVPGSYEQYF. CDR3 nucleotides: TGTGCCAGCAGCTTAGTACCCGGATCCTACGAGCAGTACTTC. The entire variable domain, with the rest obtained from reference TRBV11-2 and TRBJ2-7, is as follows: EAGVAQSPRYKIIEKRQSVAFWCNPISGHATLYWYQQILGQGPKLLIQFQNNGVVDDSQLPKDRFSAERLKGVDSTLKIQPAKLEDSAVYLCASSLVPGSYEQYFGPGTRLTVT.

This sequence joins TRBV15 and TRBJ2-1, with D uncertain. There are 15 residues in the CDR3. Germline CDR1 LNHNV, CDR2 YYDKDF (reference sequence). Trimming stripped 0 bases from V and 8 bases from J, with 14 bases between. CDR3 protein: CATSRDNYAAYEQFF. As DNA, the CDR3 is TGTGCCACCAGCAGAGATAACTACGCCGCGTATGAGCAGTTCTTC. The full variable domain, with the rest looked up from reference TRBV15 and TRBJ2-1, is DAMVIQNPRYQVTQFGKPVTLSCSQTLNHNVMYWYQQKSSQAPKLLFHYYDKDFNNEADTPDNFQSRRPNTSFCFLDIRSPGLGDTAMYLCATSRDNYAAYEQFFGPGTRLTVL.

V and J are TRBV11-2 and TRBJ2-1; D unresolved. V was cut by 0 bases and J by 6 bases, with 18 bases left in between. This CDR3 contains 17 residues. The germline V gene encodes CDR1 SGHAT and CDR2 FQNNGV. The CDR3 DNA reads as TGTGCCAGCAGCTTAGATCGCATCACGAACTGGATCAATGAGCAGTTCTTC. Its protein is CASSLDRITNWINEQFF.

This clone has just a few counts. The chain uses TRBV30 and TRBJ2-5; TRBD2 aligns across 13 bases. V was clipped by 2 bases and J by 3 bases; unmatched bases: 3. CDR1 is GTSNPN and CDR2 is SVGIG in the germline V gene (reference sequence). This CDR3 has 15 residues. CDR3 in amino acids: CAWSPGTSGEETQYF. Here the CDR3 DNA reads TGTGCCTGGAGTCCAGGGACTAGCGGGGAAGAGACCCAGTACTTC.